Detailed here is one T cell receptor beta chain. Antigen specificity is unknown. The sample comes from a study of STAT3 mutations in large granular lymphocyte leukemia. Study details: Roughly half the longitudinally sequenced T-LGLL patients had canonical STAT3 mutations. Immunosuppressive therapy was given to more than half of T-LGLL patients. General study points: At least one immunodominant TCR beta clonotype appeared in every T-cell large granular lymphocyte leukemia patient.

The method was immunoSEQ multiplex PCR; TCRdb's version includes in-frame clones alone and lacks a portion of them. The data contain about 19,000 clones, 92% of them singletons. Trimming took 0 bases from V and 2 from J, leaving 10 bases between them. The CDR3 is 15 residues long. Germline values: CDR1 LGHNA, CDR2 YNFKEQ. The sample was peripheral blood mononuclear cells. The sequence derives from a man between 60 and 75 years old with T-cell large granular lymphocyte leukemia. Some clones in this sample may be carry-over from other donors' samples. The J gene is TRBJ2-5, the V gene TRBV4-2; D uncertain. The CDR3 protein is CASSQDRSSQETQYF. The DNA of the CDR3 is TGTGCCAGCAGCCAAGATCGCTCGTCACAAGAGACCCAGTACTTC.